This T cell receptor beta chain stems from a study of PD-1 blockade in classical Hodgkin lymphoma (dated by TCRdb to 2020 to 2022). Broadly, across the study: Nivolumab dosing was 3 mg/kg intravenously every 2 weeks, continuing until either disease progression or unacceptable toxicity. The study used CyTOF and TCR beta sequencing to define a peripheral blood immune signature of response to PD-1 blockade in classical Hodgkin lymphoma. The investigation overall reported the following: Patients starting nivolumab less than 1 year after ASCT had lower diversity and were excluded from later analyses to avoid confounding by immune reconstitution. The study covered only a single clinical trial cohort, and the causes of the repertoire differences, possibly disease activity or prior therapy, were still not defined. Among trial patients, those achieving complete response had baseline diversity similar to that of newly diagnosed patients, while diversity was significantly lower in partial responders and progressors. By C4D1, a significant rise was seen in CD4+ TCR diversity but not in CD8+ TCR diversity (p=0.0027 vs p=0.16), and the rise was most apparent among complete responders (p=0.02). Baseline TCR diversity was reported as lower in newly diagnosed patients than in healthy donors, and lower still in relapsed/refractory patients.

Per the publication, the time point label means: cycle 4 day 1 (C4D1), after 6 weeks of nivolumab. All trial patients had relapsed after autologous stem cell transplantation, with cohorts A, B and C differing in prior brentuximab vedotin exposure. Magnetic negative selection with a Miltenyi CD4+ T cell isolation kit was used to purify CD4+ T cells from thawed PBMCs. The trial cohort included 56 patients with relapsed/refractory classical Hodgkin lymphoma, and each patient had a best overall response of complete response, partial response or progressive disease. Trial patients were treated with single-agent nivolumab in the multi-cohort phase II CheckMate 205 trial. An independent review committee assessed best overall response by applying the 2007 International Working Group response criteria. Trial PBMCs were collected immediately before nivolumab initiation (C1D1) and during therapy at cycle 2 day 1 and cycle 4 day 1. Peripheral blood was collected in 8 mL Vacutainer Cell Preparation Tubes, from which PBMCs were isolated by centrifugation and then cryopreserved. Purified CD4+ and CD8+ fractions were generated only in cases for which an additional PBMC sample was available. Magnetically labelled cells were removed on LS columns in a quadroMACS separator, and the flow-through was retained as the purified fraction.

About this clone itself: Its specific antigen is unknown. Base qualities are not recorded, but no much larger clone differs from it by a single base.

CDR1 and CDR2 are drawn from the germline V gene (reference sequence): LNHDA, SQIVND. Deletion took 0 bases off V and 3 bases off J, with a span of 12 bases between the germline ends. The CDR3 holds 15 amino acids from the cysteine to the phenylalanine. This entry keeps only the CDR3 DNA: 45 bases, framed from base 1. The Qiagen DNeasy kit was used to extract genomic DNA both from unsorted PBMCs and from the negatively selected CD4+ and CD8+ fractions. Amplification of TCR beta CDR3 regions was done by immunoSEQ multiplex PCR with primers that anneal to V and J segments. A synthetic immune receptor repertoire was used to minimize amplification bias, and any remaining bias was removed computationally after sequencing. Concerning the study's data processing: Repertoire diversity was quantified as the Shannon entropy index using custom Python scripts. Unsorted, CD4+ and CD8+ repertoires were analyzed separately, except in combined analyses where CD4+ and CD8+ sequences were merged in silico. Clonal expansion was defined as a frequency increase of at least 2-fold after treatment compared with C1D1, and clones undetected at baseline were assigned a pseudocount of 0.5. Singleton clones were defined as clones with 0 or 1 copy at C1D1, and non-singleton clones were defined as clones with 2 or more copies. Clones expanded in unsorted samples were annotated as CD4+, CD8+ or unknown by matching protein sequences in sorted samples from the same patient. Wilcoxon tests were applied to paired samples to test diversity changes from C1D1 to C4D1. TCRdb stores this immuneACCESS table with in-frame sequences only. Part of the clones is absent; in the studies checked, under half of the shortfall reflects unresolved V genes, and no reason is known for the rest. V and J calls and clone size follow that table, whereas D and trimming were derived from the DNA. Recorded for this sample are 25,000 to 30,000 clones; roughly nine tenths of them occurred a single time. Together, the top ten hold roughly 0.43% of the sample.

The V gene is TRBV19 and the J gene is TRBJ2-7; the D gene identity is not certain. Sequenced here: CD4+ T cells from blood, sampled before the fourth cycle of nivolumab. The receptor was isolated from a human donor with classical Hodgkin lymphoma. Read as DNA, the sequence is TGTGCCAGTAGTATAGAACACCACCTCTTCTACGAGCAGTACTTC. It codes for CASSIEHHLFYEQYF. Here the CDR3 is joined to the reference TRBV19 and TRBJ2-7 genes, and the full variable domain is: DGGITQSPKYLFRKEGQNVTLSCEQNLNHDAMYWYRQDPGQGLRLIYYSQIVNDFQKGDIAEGYSVSREKKESFPLTVTSAQKNPTAFYLCASSIEHHLFYEQYFGPGTRLTVT.